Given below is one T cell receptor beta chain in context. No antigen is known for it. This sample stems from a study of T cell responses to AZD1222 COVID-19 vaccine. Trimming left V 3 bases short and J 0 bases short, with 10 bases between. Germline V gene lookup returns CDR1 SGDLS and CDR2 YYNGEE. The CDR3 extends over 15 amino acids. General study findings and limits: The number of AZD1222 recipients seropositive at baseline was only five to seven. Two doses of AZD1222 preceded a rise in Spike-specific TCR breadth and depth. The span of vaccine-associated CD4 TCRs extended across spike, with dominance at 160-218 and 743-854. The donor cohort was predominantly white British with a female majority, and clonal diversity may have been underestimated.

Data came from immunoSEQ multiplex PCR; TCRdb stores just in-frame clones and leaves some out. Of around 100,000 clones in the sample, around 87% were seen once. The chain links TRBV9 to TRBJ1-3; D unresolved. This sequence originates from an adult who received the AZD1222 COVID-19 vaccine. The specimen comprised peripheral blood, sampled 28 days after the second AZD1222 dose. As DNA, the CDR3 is TGTGCCAGCAGCGCCGCAGGCGGCTCTGGAAACACCATATATTTT. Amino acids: CASSAAGGSGNTIYF.